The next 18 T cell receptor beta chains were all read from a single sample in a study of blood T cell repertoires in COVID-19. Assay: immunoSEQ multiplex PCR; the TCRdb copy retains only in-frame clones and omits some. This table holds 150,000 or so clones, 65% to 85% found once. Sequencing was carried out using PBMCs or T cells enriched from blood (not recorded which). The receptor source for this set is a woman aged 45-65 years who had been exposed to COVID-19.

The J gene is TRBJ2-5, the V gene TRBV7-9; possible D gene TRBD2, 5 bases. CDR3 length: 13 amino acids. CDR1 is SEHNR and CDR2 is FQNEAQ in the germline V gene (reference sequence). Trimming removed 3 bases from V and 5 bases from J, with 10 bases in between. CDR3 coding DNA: TGTGCCAGCAGCTTTCGGGATTCGGAGACCCAGTACTTC. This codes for CASSFRDSETQYF.

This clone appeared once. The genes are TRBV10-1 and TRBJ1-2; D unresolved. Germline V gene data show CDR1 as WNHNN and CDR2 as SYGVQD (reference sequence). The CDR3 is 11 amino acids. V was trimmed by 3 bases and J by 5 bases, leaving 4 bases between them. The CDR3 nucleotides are TGCGCCAGCAGTGACGGTTATGGCTACACCTTC. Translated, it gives CASSDGYGYTF.

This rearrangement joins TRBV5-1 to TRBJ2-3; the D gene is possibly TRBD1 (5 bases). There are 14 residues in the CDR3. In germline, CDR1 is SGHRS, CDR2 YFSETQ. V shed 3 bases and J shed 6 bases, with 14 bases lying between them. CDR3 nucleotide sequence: TGCGCCAGCAGCTGGGGCCCCCTCGCGGATACGCAGTATTTT. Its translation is CASSWGPLADTQYF.

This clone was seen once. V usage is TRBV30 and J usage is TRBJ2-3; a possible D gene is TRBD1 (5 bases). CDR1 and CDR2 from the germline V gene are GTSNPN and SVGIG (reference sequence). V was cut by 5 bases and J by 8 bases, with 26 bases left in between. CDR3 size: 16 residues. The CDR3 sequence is CAWVSPSGTGMGTQYF. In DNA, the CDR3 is TGTGCCTGGGTCAGTCCCTCAGGTACAGGCATGGGTACGCAGTATTTT.

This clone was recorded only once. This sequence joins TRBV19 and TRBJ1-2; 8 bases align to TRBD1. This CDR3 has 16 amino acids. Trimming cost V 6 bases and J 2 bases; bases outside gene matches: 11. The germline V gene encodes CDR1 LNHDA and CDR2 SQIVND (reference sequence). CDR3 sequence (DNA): TGTGCCAGTAGCAACCTACCGGGACAGGTGAACTATGGCTACACCTTC. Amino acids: CASSNLPGQVNYGYTF.

Here the CDR3 DNA reads TGTGCCAGCAGCCTTCGGGGGAACACCGGGGAGCTGTTTTTT. Its protein is CASSLRGNTGELFF. The rearrangement uses TRBV9 and TRBJ2-2, with D tentatively TRBD2 (5 bases). The CDR3 is 14 amino acids. Per germline, CDR1 SGDLS and CDR2 YYNGEE. With 4 bases removed from V and 1 base from J, the gap between germline ends came to 8 bases.

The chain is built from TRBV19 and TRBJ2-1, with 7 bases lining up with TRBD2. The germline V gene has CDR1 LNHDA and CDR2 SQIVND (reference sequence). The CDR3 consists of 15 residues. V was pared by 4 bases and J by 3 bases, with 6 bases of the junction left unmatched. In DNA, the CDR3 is TGTGCCAGTAGTAAACCAGCGGGGATCTACAATGAGCAGTTCTTC. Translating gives CASSKPAGIYNEQFF.

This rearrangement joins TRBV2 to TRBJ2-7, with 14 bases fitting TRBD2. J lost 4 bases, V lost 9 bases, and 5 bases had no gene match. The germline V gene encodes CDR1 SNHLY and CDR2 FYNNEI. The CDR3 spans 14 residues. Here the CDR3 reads CASEGTSGSYEQYF. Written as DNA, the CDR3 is TGTGCCAGTGAAGGGACTAGCGGGAGTTACGAGCAGTACTTC.

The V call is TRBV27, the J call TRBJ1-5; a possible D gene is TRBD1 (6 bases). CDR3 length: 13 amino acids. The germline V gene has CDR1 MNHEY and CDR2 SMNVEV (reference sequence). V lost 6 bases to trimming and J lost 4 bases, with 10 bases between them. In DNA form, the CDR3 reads TGTGCCAGCAGCACAGGGCAAAATCAGCCCCAGCATTTT. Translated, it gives CASSTGQNQPQHF.

The CDR3 loop reads CAWSVLAGGTEAFF. The CDR3 bases are TGTGCCTGGAGTGTATTGGCAGGGGGCACTGAAGCTTTCTTT. The chain carries TRBV30 and TRBJ1-1, with TRBD1 matching over 7 bases. The germline gives CDR1 GTSNPN, CDR2 SVGIG (reference sequence). J lost 4 bases, V lost 0 bases, and 5 bases had no gene match. This CDR3 is built from 14 residues.

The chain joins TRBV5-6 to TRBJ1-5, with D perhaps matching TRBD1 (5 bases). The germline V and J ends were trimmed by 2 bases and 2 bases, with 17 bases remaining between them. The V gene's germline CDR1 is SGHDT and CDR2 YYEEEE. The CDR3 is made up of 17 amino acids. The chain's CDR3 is CASSFGEGRVRNQPQHF. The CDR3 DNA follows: TGTGCCAGCAGCTTTGGGGAGGGGAGAGTTCGCAATCAGCCCCAGCATTTT.

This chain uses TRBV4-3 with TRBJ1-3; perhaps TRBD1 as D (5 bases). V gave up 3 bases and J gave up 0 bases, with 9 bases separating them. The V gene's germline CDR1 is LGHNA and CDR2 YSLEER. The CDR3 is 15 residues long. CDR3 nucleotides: TGCGCCAGCAGCCAGGGGGGGGGCTCTGGAAACACCATATATTTT. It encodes CASSQGGGSGNTIYF.

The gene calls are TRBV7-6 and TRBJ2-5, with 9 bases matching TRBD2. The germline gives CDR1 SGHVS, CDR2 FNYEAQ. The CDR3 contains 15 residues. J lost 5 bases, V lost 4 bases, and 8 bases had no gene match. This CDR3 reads CASSWPSGVGETQYF. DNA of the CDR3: TGTGCCAGCAGCTGGCCTAGCGGGGTAGGGGAGACCCAGTACTTC.

DNA for the CDR3: TGTGCCAGCAGCACCGGGACTAGCGGAGACCAAGAGACCCAGTACTTC. Translation gives CASSTGTSGDQETQYF. The chain recombines TRBV5-8 with TRBJ2-5; the match to TRBD2 covers 11 bases. Trimming removed 4 bases from V and 0 bases from J; junction bases left unmatched: 5. Germline V gives CDR1 SGHTS, CDR2 YDEGEE. This CDR3 has 16 residues.

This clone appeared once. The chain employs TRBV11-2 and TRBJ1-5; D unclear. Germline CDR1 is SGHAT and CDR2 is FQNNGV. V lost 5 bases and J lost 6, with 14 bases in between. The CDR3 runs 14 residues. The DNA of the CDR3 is TGTGCCAGCAGCGCGGGCCAAGGGCGTCAGCCCCAGCATTTT. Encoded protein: CASSAGQGRQPQHF.

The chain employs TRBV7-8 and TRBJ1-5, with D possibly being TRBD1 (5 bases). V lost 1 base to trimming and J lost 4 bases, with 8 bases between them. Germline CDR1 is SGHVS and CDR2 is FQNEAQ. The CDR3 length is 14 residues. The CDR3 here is CASSLVGGNQPQHF. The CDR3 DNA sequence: TGTGCCAGCAGCTTAGTCGGGGGTAATCAGCCCCAGCATTTT.

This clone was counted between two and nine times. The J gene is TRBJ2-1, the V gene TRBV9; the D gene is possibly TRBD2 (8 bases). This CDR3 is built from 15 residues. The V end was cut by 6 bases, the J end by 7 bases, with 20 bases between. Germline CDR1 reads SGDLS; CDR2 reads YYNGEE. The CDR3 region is CASTRGGTALNEQFF. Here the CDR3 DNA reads TGTGCCAGCACCCGGGGGGGGACAGCTCTTAATGAGCAGTTCTTC. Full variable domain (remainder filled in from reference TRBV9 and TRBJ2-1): DSGVTQTPKHLITATGQRVTLRCSPRSGDLSVYWYQQSLDQGLQFLIQYYNGEERAKGNILERFSAQQFPDLHSELNLSSLELGDSALYFCASTRGGTALNEQFFGPGTRLTVL.

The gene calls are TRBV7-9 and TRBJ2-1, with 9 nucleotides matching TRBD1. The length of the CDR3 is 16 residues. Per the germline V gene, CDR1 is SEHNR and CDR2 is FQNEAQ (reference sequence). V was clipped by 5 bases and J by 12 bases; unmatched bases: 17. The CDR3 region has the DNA TGTGCCAGCAGCGGACCGGGACAGGGTAGCCCACTGGGGCAGTTCTTC. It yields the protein CASSGPGQGSPLGQFF.